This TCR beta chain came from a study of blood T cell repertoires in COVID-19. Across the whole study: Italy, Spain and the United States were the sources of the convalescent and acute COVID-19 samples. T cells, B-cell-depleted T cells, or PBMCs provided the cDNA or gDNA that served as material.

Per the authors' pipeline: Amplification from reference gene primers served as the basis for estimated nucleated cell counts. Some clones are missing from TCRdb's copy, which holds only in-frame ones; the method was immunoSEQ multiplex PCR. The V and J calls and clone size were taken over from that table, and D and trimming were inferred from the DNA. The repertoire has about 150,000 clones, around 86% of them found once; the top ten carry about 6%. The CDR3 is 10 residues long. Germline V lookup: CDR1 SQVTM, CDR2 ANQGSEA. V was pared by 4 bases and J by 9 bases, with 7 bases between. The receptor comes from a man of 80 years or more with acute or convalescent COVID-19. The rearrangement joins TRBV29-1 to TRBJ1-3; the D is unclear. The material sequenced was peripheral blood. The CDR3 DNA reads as TGCAGCGTTGGGGAGGGCACCATATATTTT. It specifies CSVGEGTIYF.